The clone carrying this TCR beta chain was observed many times. Disease duration under 2 months; hyperthyroidism patients were aged 18 to 65. Each diagnosis was grounded in clinical symptoms, serum thyroxine and TRAb, thyroid ultrasound, and orbital computed tomography. The data stem from a study of T cells in Graves' hyperthyroidism and ophthalmopathy. CDR3 size: 15 residues. The V end lost 3 bases, the J end lost 4 bases, and 16 bases lay between the germline ends. The germline gives CDR1 SNHLY, CDR2 FYNNEI. Amplification of TCR beta CDR3 regions used RNA as the template. TCR CDR3 underwent first-round RT-PCR with the HTBI primer set. TCRdb passed the multiplex PCR reads through MiXCR, listing each CDR3 protein once. The data contain 750,000 to 950,000 distinct CDR3 sequences, roughly 40% of them singletons.

The sample taken for sequencing was blood. The chain recombines TRBV2 with TRBJ2-7, with D perhaps assigned TRBD1 or TRBD2 (5 bases each). The origin of this receptor is a man younger than 35 with Graves' hyperthyroidism. In DNA form, the CDR3 reads TGTGCCAGCAGTGACGGGGTCAGGGATTATTACGAGCAGTACTTC. Its protein is CASSDGVRDYYEQYF.